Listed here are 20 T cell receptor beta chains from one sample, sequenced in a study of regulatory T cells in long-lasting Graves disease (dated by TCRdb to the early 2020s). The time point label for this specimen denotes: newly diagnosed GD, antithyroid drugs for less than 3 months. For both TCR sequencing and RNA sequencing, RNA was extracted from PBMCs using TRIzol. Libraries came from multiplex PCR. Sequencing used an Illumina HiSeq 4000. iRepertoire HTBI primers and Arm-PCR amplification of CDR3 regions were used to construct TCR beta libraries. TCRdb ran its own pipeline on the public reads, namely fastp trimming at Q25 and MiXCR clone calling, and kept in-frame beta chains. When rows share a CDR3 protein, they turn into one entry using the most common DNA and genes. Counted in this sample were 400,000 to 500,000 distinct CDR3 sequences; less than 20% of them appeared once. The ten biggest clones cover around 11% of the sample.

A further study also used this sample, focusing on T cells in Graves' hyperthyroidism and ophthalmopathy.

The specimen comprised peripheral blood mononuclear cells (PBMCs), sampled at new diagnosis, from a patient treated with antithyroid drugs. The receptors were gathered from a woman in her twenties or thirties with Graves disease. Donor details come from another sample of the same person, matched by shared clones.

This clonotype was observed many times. DNA of the CDR3: TGCAGTGCTAGAGGTTCCAGGGGGCGGACTGAAGCTTTCTTT. Its translation: CSARGSRGRTEAFF. This chain links TRBV20-1 with TRBJ1-1; 8 positions match TRBD1. Looked up from germline, CDR1 is DFQATT and CDR2 is SNEGSKA (reference sequence). CDR3 length equals 14 residues. After removal of 1 base from V and 5 bases from J, the junction contained 6 bases not matched to a gene.

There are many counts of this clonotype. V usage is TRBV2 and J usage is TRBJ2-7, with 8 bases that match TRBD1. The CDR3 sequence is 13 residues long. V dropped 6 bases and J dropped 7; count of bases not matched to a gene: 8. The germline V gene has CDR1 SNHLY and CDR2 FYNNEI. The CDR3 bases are TGTGCCAGCAGACCTGGACAGGGTGGGGAGCAGTACTTC. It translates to CASRPGQGGEQYF.

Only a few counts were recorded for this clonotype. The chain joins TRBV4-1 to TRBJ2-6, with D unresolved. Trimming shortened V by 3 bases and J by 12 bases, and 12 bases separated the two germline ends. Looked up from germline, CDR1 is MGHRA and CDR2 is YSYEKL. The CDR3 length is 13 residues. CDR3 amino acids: CASSHDKSGVLTF. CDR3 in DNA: TGCGCCAGCAGCCACGACAAATCAGGCGTCCTGACTTTC.

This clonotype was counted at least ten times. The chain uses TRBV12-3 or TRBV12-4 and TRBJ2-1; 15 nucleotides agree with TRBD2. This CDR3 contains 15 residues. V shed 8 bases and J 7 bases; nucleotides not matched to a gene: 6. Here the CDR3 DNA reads TGTGCCAGCCAGGGACTAGCGGGAGGAGGAAATGAGCAGTTCTTC. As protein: CASQGLAGGGNEQFF.

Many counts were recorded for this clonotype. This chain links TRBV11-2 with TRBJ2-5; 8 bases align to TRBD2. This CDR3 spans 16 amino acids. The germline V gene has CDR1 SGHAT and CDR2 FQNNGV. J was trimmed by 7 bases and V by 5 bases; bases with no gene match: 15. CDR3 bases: TGTGCCAGCAGCCTCACACTAGCGGAGATGGAGGGGACCCAGTACTTC. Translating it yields CASSLTLAEMEGTQYF.

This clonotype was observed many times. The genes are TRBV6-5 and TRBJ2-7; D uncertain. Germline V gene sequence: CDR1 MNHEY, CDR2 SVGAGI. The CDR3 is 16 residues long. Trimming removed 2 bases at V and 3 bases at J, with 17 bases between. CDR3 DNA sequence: TGTGCCAGCAGTTACATGTCTGGGTTGGCGGTCTACGAGCAGTACTTC. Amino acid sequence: CASSYMSGLAVYEQYF.

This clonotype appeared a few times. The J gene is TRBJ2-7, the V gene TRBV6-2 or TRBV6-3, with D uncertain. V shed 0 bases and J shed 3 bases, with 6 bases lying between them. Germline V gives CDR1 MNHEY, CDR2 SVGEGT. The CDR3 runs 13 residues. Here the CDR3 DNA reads TGTGCCAGCAGTTACTCGACCAACTACGAGCAGTACTTC. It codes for CASSYSTNYEQYF.

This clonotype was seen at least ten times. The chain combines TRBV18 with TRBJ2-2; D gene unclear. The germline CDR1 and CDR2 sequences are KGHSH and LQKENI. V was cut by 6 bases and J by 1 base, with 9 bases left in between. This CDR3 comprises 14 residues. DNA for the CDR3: TGTGCCAGCTCTCGAGACTTGAACACCGGGGAGCTGTTTTTT. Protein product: CASSRDLNTGELFF. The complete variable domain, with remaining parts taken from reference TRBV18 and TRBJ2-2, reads NAGVMQNPRHLVRRRGQEARLRCSPMKGHSHVYWYRQLPEEGLKFMVYLQKENIIDESGMPKERFSAEFPKEGPSILRIQQVVRGDSAAYFCASSRDLNTGELFFGEGSRLTVL.

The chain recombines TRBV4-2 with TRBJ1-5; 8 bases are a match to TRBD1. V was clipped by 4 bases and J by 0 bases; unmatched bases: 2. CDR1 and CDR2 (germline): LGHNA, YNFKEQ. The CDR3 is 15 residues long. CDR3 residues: CASSPGQGSNQPQHF. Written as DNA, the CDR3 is TGTGCCAGCAGCCCAGGACAGGGTAGCAATCAGCCCCAGCATTTT.

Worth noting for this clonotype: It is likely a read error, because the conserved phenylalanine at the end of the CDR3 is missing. The CDR3 DNA sequence: TGTGCCAGCAGAGAGGGAGGAGAGACCCAGTACTCC. Translation: CASREGGETQYS. The chain links TRBV6-2 or TRBV6-3 to TRBJ2-5; possibly TRBD2 for D (6 bases). The germline V and J ends were trimmed by 6 bases and 4 bases, with 9 bases remaining between them. CDR1 is MNHEY and CDR2 is SVGEGT in the germline V gene. The CDR3 spans 12 residues.

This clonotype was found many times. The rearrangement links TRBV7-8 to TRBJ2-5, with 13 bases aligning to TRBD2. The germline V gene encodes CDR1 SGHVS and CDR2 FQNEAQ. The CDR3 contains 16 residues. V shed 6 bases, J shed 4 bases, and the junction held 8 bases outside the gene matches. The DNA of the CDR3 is TGTGCCAGCAGTCTCCGGACTAGCGGGAGAGGAGAGACCCAGTACTTC. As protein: CASSLRTSGRGETQYF.

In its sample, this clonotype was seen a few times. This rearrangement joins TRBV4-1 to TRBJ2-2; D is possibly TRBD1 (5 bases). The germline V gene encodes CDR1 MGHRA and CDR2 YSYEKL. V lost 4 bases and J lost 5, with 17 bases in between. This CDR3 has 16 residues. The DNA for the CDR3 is TGCGCCAGCAGCCCTGTGAACGCAGGGAAGACCGGGGAGCTGTTTTTT. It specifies CASSPVNAGKTGELFF.

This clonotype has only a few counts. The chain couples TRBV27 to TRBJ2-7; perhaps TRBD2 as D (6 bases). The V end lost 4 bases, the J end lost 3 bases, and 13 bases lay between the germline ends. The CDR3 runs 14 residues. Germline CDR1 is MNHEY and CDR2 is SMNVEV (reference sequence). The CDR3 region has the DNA TGTGCCAGCAGTTGGCGGGACGGTAACTACGAGCAGTACTTC. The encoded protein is CASSWRDGNYEQYF.

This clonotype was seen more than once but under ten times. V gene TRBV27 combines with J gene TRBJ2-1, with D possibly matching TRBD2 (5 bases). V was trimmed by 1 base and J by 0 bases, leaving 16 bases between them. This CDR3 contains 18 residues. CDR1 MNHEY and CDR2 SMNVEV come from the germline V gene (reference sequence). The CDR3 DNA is TGTGCCAGCAGTTTATTAAGCAGCGGCGTAAGCTCCTACAATGAGCAGTTCTTC. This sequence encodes CASSLLSSGVSSYNEQFF.

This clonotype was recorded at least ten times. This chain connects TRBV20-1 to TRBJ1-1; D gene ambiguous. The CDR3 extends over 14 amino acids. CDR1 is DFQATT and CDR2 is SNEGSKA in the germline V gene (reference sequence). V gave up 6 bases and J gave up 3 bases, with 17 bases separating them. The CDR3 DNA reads TGCAGTGCCCCCCCGGGCTCTTGGGACACTGAAGCTTTCTTT. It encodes CSAPPGSWDTEAFF.

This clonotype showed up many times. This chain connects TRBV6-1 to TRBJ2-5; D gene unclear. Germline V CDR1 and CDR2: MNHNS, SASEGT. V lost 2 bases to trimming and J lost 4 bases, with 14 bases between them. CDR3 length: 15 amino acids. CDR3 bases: TGTGCCAGCAGTGAACCCGTTGGGTCGAGAGAGACCCAGTACTTC. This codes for CASSEPVGSRETQYF.

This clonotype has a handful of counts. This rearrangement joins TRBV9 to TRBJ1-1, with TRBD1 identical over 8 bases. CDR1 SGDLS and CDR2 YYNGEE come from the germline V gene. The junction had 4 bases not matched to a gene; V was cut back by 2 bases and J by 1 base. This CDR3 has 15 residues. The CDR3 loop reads CASSVDGQGNTEAFF. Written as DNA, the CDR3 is TGTGCCAGCAGCGTCGATGGACAGGGGAACACTGAAGCTTTCTTT.

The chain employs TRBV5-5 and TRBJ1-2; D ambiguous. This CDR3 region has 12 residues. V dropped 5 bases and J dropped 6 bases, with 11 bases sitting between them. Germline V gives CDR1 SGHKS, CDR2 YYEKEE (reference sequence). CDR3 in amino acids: CASSFLADGYTF. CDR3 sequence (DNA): TGTGCCAGCAGTTTTCTCGCGGATGGCTACACCTTC.

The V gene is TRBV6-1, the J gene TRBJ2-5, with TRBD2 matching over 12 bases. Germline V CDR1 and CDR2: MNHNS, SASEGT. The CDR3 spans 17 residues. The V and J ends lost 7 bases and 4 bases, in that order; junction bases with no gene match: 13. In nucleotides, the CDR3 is TGTGCCAGCATTTTACATCTAGCGGGAGGGCCCAGAGAGACCCAGTACTTC. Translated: CASILHLAGGPRETQYF.

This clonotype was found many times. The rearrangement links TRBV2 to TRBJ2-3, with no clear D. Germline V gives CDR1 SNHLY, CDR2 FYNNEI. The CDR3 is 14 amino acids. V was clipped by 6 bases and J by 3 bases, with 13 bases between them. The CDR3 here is CASSLDPSTDTQYF. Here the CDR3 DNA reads TGTGCCAGCAGCTTAGATCCGAGTACAGATACGCAGTATTTT.